Detailed here is one TCR beta chain. The read terminates 3 residues ahead of where the CDR3 ends, so the germline J gene completes it. The data stem from a study of T cells in women clearing cervical HPV infection. Sequencing used immunoSEQ multiplex PCR; TCRdb keeps in-frame clones, though not all of them. Its clone listing holds approximately 32,000 clones. The CDR3 is made up of 16 amino acids. V dropped 4 bases and J dropped 1 base, with 14 bases sitting between them. The germline CDR1 and CDR2 sequences are MNHNS and SASEGT. Sample: blood buffy coat. The chain joins TRBV6-1 to TRBJ1-5; perhaps TRBD1 as D (5 bases). This receptor was obtained from a woman aged 18 to 69 with a cervical HPV16 infection that either progressed to CIN3+ or cleared (not recorded which). Partial CDR3 DNA: TGTGCCAGCAGTGTTCCAGGGAAGGGGAGCAATCAGCCC. This gives the protein CASSVPGKGSNQP. The full CDR3 sequence reads CASSVPGKGSNQPQHF.